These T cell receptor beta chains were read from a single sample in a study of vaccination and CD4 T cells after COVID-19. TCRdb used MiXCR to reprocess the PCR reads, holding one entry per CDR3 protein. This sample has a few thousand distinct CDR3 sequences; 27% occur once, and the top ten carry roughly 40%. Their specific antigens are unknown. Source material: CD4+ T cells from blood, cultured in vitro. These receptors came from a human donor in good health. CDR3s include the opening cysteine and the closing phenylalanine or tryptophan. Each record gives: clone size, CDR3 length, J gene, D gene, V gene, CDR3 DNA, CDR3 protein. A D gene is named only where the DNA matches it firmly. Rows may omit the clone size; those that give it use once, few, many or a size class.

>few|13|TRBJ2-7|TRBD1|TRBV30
TGTGCCTGGAGAGGGGCAGGGGGCTACGAGCAGTACTTC
CAWRGAGGYEQYF
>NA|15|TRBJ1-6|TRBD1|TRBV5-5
TGTGCCAGCAGCTCGAAAACAGGGGGCTACTCACCCCTCCACTTT
CASSSKTGGYSPLHF
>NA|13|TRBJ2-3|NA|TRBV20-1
TGCAGCCCATCTAGCGCTAGCACAGATACGCAGTATTTT
CSPSSASTDTQYF
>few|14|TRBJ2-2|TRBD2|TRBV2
TGTGCCAGCACCGGGACTACTTTTGGCGGGGAGCTGTTTTTT
CASTGTTFGGELFF
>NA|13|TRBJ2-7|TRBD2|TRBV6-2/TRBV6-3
TGTGCCAGTTTAGCGGGGGGGACCTACGAGCAGTACTTC
CASLAGGTYEQYF
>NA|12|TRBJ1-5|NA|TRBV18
TGTGCCAGCTCACTAACGGGGGGGCCCCAGCATTTT
CASSLTGGPQHF
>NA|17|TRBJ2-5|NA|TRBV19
TGTGCCAGTAGCCCCCTTGGGGCTGGGGCAGACCAAGAGACCCAGTACTTC
CASSPLGAGADQETQYF
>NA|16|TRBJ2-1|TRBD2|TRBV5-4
TGTGCCAGCAGCTTGAGTAGCGGGAGGCCCCGCAATGAGCAGTTCTTC
CASSLSSGRPRNEQFF
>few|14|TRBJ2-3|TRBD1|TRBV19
TGTGCCAGTAGACACAGGGGGTTCACAGATACGCAGTATTTT
CASRHRGFTDTQYF
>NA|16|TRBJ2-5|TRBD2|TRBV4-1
TGCGCCAGCAGCCAGGGGACTAGCGGGGGGGCGGAGACCCAGTACTTC
CASSQGTSGGAETQYF
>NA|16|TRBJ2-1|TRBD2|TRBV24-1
TGTGCCACCAGTGATGCAACTAGCGGCAACTACAATGAGCAGTTCTTC
CATSDATSGNYNEQFF
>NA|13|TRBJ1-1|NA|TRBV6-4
TGTGCCAGCAGTGCGCAGACGAACACTGAAGCTTTCTTT
CASSAQTNTEAFF
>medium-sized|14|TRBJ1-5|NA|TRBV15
TGTGCCACCAGCAGTGGACAATCCCCAGGCCCCCAGCATTTT
CATSSGQSPGPQHF
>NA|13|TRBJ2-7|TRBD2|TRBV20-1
TGCAGTGAAAGGACTAGCGGGGGCTACGAGCAGTACTTC
CSERTSGGYEQYF
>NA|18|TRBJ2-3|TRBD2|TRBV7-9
TGTGCCAGCAGCGCCCCGGGACTAATGGGAATTAGCACAGATACGCAGTATTTT
CASSAPGLMGISTDTQYF
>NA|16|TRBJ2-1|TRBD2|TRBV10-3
TGTGCCATCAGTGATCCTCGACTAGCGGGAGGCTATGAGCAGTTCTTC
CAISDPRLAGGYEQFF
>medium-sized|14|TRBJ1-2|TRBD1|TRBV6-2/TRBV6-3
TGTGCCAGCAGACGAACCGGGACAGGGCATGGCTACACCTTC
CASRRTGTGHGYTF
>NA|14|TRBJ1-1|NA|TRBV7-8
TGTGCCAGCAGCCTCCTTTTAGGCGACACTGAAGCTTTCTTT
CASSLLLGDTEAFF
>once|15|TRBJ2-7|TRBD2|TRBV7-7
TGTGCCAGCAGCGCCGGACTAGCGGGGTCCTACGAGCGGTACTTC
CASSAGLAGSYERYF
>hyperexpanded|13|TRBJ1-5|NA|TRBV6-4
TGTGCCAGCAGCAGGGGTGGAGGTCAGCCCCAGCATTTT
CASSRGGGQPQHF
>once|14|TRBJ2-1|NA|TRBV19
TGTGCCAGTAGTATGTTTCAGGGCGGCGATGAGCAGTTCTTC
CASSMFQGGDEQFF
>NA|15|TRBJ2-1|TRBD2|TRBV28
TGTGCCAGCACCATAACTAGCGGTTTTTACAATGAGCAGTTCTTC
CASTITSGFYNEQFF
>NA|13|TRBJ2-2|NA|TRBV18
TGTGCCAGCTCAGAGACGGGTGGCGGGGAGCTGTTTTTT
CASSETGGGELFF
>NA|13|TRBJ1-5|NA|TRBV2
TGTGCCAGCAGTGGGACAGCGGATCAGCCCCAGCATTTT
CASSGTADQPQHF
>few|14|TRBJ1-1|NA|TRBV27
TGTGCCAGCAGTTTAGGGGAAATGAACACTGAAGCTTTCTTT
CASSLGEMNTEAFF
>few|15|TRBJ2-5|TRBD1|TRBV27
TGTGCCAGCAGTTTGGGCAGGGGGATCCAAGAGACCCAGTACTTC
CASSLGRGIQETQYF
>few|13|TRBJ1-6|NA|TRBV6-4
TGTGCCAGCAGTGTGGCCCGCAGGTCACCCCTCCACTTT
CASSVARRSPLHF
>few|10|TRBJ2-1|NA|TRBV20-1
TGCAGTGCTTCCTTGGGTGAGCAGTTCTTC
CSASLGEQFF
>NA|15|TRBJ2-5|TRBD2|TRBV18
TGTGCCAGCTCACGCTCCGCTGGGGGGGTAGAGACCCAGTACTTC
CASSRSAGGVETQYF
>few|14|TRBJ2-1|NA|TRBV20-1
TGCAGTGCCAGCAGGACACGGCTGATTCATGAGCAGTTCTTC
CSASRTRLIHEQFF
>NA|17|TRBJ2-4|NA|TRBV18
TGTGCCAGCTCACCACCGGACACCGGAGTAGCCAAAAACATTCAGTACTTC
CASSPPDTGVAKNIQYF
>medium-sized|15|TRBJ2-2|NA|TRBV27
TGTGCCAGCAGCAAAACCCGTGACAACACCGGGGAGCTGTTTTTT
CASSKTRDNTGELFF
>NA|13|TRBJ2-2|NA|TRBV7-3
TGTGCCAGCAGTGATAGGAACACCGGGGAGCTGTTTTTT
CASSDRNTGELFF
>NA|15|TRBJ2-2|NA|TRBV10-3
TGTGCCATCACGCCGGGACTTGGGAACACCGGGGAGCTGTTTTTT
CAITPGLGNTGELFF
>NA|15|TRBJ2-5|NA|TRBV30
TGTGCCTGGAGTGGAGGACAGTCCCTGGGCGAGACCCAGTACTTC
CAWSGGQSLGETQYF
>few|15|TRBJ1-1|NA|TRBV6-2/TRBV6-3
TGTGCCAGCAGTTACGGGCCGGAGGGGAACACTGAAGCTTTCTTT
CASSYGPEGNTEAFF
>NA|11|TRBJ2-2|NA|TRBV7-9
TGTGCCAGCGAAGGGACCGGGGAGCTGTTTTTT
CASEGTGELFF
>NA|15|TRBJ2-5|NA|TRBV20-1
TGCAGTGCTAGAGTCCCCGGACGAGCTAAAGAGACCCAGTACTTC
CSARVPGRAKETQYF
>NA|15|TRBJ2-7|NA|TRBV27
TGTGCCAGCAGTTTTTGGGCCAGCCAGACCGTCGAGCAGTACTTC
CASSFWASQTVEQYF
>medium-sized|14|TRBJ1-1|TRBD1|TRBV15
TGTGCCACCAGCAGAGTTTTAGGGGGCTTTGAAGCTTTCTTT
CATSRVLGGFEAFF
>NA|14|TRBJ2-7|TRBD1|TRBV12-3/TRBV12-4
TGTGCCAGCAAATCCGGGACAGGGGACTACGAGCAGTACTTC
CASKSGTGDYEQYF
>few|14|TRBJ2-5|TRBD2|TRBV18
TGTGCCAGCTCACTCGGACTAGCGCAAGAGACCCAGTACTTC
CASSLGLAQETQYF
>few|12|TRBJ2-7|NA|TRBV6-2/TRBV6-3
TGTGCCAGCAGTTCCACCTCCTACGAGCAGTACTTC
CASSSTSYEQYF
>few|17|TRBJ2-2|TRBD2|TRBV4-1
TGCGCCAGCAGCCAAGAGAAGCGGGAAGGGAGGTACGGGGAGCTGTTTTTT
CASSQEKREGRYGELFF
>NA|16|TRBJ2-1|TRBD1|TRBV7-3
TGTGCCAGCAGCTTACTAACGACAGGGGCCTCCAATGAGCAGTTCTTC
CASSLLTTGASNEQFF
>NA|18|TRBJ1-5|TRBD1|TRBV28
TGTGCCAGCAGTTTATGGGGGGACAGTAGTTATAGCAATCAGCCCCAGCATTTT
CASSLWGDSSYSNQPQHF
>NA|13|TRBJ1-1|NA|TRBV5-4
TGTGCCAGCAGCTTCGACACGAGCACTGAAGCTTTCTTT
CASSFDTSTEAFF
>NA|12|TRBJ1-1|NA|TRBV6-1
TGTGCCAGCAGGAACAGGGAAAGAGAGGCTTTCTTT
CASRNREREAFF
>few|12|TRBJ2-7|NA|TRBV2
TGTGCCAGGGGCGGGCAGGGCCACGAGCAGTACTTC
CARGGQGHEQYF
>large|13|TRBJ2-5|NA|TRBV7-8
TGTGCCAGCAGCTTAGCAACGGAAGAGACCCAGTACTTC
CASSLATEETQYF
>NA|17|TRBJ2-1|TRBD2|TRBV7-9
TGTGCCAGCAGCTTCCCCAGAAGACTAGCGATTTACAATGAGCAGTTCTTC
CASSFPRRLAIYNEQFF
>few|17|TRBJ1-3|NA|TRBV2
TGTGCCAGCAGTGGCTCCGGGGGCCCGAGCTCTGGAAACACCATATATTTT
CASSGSGGPSSGNTIYF
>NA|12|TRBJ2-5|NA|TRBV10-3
TGTGCCATCAGTCCGGGAACGGAGACCCAGTACTTC
CAISPGTETQYF
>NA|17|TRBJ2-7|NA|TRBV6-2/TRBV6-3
TGTGCCAGCGGGAGTGGCGGGGCCCGCTACAGCTCCTACGAGCAGTACTTC
CASGSGGARYSSYEQYF
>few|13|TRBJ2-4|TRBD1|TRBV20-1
TGCAGTGCTATAACAGGGGGCCAAAACATTCAGTACTTC
CSAITGGQNIQYF